This TCR beta chain stems from a study of shared clonotypes between healthy human individuals. The study's findings and limits: Some clonotypes were shared by all four sorted-subset donors, while others were not shared. The non-shared ones had lower generation probabilities than the shared ones. Sample collection involved blood only; tissue repertoires are likely different. A limitation of the genetic and exposure-history diversity represented arose from few donors.

V lost 3 bases, J lost 7 bases, and 3 bases lay in between. The CDR3 length is 10 residues. From germline, CDR1 is MNHNS and CDR2 SASEGT. Assay used: immunoSEQ multiplex PCR; TCRdb lists only in-frame clones, some missing. The table lists about 2.3 million clones, more than 80% of them singletons. As to this clone: Its antigen is unidentified.

This TCR derives from a young man in good health. Some clones in this sample may be carry-over from other donors' samples. The chain joins TRBV6-1 to TRBJ1-1; D not resolved. Source material: naive CD4+ T cells from PBMCs. Subset defined: CD45RA+ positively selected. The CDR3 spells CASSDLEAFF. The CDR3 nucleotides read TGTGCCAGCAGTGACCTTGAAGCTTTCTTT.